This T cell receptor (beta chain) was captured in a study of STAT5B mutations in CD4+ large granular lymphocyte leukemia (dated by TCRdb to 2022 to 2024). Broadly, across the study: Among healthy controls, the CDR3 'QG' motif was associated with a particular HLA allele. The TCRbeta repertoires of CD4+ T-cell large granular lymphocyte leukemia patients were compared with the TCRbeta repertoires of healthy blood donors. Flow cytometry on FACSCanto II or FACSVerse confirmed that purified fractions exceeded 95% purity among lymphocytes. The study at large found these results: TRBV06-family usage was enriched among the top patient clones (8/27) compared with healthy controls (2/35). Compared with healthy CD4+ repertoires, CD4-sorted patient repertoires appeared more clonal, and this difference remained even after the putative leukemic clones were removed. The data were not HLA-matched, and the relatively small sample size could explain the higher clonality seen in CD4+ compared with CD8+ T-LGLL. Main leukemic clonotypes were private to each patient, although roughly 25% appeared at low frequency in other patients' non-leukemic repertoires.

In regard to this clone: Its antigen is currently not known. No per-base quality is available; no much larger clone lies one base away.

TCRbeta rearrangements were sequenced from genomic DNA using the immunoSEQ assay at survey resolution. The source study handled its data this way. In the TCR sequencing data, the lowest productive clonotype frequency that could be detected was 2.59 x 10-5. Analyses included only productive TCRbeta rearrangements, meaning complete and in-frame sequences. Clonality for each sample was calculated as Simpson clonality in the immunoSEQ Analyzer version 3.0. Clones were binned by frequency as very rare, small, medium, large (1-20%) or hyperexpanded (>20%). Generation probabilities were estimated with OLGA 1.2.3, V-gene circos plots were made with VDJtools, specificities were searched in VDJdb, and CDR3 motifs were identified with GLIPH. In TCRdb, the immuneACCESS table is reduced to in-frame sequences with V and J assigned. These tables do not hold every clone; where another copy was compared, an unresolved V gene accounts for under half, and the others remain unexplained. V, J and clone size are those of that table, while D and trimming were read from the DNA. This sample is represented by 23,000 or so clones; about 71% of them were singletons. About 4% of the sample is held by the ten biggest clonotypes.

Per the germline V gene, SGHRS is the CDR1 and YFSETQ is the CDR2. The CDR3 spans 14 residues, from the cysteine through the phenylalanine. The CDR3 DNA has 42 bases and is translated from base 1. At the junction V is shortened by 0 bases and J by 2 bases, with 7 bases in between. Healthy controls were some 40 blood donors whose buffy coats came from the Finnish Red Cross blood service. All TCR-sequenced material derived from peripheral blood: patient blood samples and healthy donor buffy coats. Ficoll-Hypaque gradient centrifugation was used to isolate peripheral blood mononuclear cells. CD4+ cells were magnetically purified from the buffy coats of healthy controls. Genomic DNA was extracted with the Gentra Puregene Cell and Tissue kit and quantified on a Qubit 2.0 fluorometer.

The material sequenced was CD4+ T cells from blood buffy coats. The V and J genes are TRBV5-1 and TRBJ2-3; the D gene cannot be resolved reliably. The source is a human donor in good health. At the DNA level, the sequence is TGCGCCAGCAGCTTGGGCCAGGCCACAGATACGCAGTATTTT. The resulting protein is CASSLGQATDTQYF.